The 22 T cell receptor beta chains below all came from one sample that was sequenced in a study of tumor-infiltrating lymphocytes in primary liver carcinoma. A constant-region primer primed TCR beta cDNA synthesis from roughly 520 ng of total RNA. ARM-PCR, slightly modified, supplied the TCR beta libraries through three nested multiplex PCR rounds. The first two PCR rounds used TRBV1-TRBV30 primers with a Cbeta primer, approximately 9 cycles each. TCRdb called the multiplex PCR reads again in MiXCR, with one record for every CDR3 protein. The table includes approximately 120,000 distinct CDR3 sequences, around 64% detected once. The tissue used was unsorted bulk material of about 19-33 mg. RNA and DNA were co-extracted from it with the AllPrep DNA/RNA mini kit. Sequences were obtained from liver tumor tissue from sampling region 3. Subset meaning: tumor region T3, left-lateral pole. The receptors derive from an older woman with primary liver carcinoma and hepatitis B virus infection.

As concerns this clonotype: The CDR3 does not close with the conserved phenylalanine or tryptophan, likely indicating a read error. V and J are TRBV11-3 and TRBJ1-1; D is ambiguous. Germline loops: CDR1 SGHNT, CDR2 YENEEA. The V end lost 11 bases, the J end lost 0 bases, and 16 bases lay between the germline ends. The CDR3 consists of 14 residues. The CDR3 nucleotides are TGTGCCTGGAGCCAGGACGGCTTGAACACTGAAGCTTTCCTT. It is translated as CAWSQDGLNTEAFL.

Details on this clonotype: This may come from a read error, since a much larger clone is one base off. V gene TRBV14 combines with J gene TRBJ2-7; TRBD1 is a possible D gene (6 bases). CDR1 is SGHDN and CDR2 is FVKESK in the germline V gene. This CDR3 comprises 16 residues. The CDR3 DNA sequence: TGTGCCAGCAGCCTCACGACCGGGACAATTTCCTACGAGCGGTACTTC. Amino acids: CASSLTTGTISYERYF. The full variable domain, rest sourced from reference TRBV14 and TRBJ2-7, is EAGVTQFPSHSVIEKGQTVTLRCDPISGHDNLYWYRRVMGKEIKFLLHFVKESKQDESGMPNNRFLAERTGGTYSTLKVQPAELEDSGVYFCASSLTTGTISYERYFGPGTRLTVT.

Remarks on this clonotype: Germline is not matched at one junction end, which may reflect a read error. The chain combines TRBV6-6 with TRBJ2-5; 8 nucleotides align to TRBD1. In germline, CDR1 is MNHNY, CDR2 SVGAGI (reference sequence). There are 15 residues in the CDR3. This CDR3 is CVSGQGQDQQETQYF. In DNA form, the CDR3 reads TGTGTCAGCGGACAGGGCCAAGACCAACAAGAGACCCAGTACTTC.

Note on this clonotype: One end of the junction fails to match germline, which may point to a read error. V is TRBV12-3 or TRBV12-4 and J is TRBJ2-1; TRBD2 agrees at 7 bases. This CDR3 spans 15 amino acids. Here the CDR3 DNA reads TGTGCCAGCAGTTTTCCTCACGGGGGGTACAATGAGCAGTCATTC. Its translation is CASSFPHGGYNEQSF.

This clonotype was seen more than once but under ten times. The CDR3 is CASSSSRGAGYNEQFF. As DNA, the CDR3 is TGTGCCAGCAGTTCATCTAGGGGGGCAGGATACAATGAGCAGTTCTTC. The chain combines TRBV28 with TRBJ2-1; tentatively, D is TRBD1 or TRBD2 (6 bases each). The CDR3 is 16 residues long. Trimming removed 4 bases from V and 4 bases from J, with 17 bases in between. Germline loops: CDR1 MDHEN, CDR2 SYDVKM.

With regard to this clonotype: At one end the junction does not follow the germline gene, possibly because of a read error. The rearrangement joins TRBV5-1 to TRBJ2-1, with 12 bases identical to TRBD2. Germline lookup yields CDR1 SGHRS and CDR2 YFSETQ. This CDR3 is built from 18 residues. The CDR3 region is CASNLEASGRALYNEQFF. As DNA, the CDR3 is TGCGCTAGCAACTTGGAGGCTAGCGGGAGGGCCCTATACAATGAGCAGTTCTTC.

Ten or more counts support this clonotype. The chain combines TRBV28 with TRBJ2-1; TRBD1 matches at 7 bases. From germline, CDR1 is MDHEN and CDR2 SYDVKM. V shed 7 bases and J 9 bases; nucleotides not matched to a gene: 27. CDR3 length: 19 residues. Here the CDR3 reads CASTQVPGQRHSGAGEQFF. Written as DNA, the CDR3 is TGTGCCAGCACCCAAGTCCCGGGACAGAGGCATTCCGGGGCTGGTGAGCAGTTCTTC.

Comments on this clonotype: A much larger clone lies a single base off, so this may be a read error. This rearrangement joins TRBV7-9 to TRBJ2-1, with TRBD1 matching over 12 bases. The J call is uncertain, as TRBJ2-7 better fits the DNA end. CDR3 length: 16 residues. Germline V gene lookup returns CDR1 SEHNR and CDR2 FQNEAQ (reference sequence). CDR3 in DNA: TGTGCCAGCAGCATCCCCGGGACAGGGGGCGGGAATGAGCAGTACTTC. Its protein is CASSIPGTGGGNEQYF.

As for this clonotype: One end of the junction varies from germline; a read error may be responsible. The chain is built from TRBV11-2 and TRBJ2-7, with unresolved D. Per germline, CDR1 SGHAT and CDR2 FQNNGV. The CDR3 covers 11 residues. The DNA for the CDR3 is TGTGCAAGCAGCTGGACCTACGAGCAGTACTTC. It encodes CASSWTYEQYF.

In this sample, this clonotype turned up a few times. This chain connects TRBV5-1 to TRBJ2-2, with TRBD2 matching 10 bases. V lost 4 bases and J lost 6; bases outside the gene matches: 6. CDR3 length: 15 residues. The germline CDR1 and CDR2 sequences are SGHRS and YFSETQ. The CDR3 is CASSPLAGEAGELFF. The CDR3, as DNA: TGCGCCAGCAGCCCCCTAGCGGGAGAAGCCGGGGAGCTGTTTTTT. The variable domain in full, with the rest retrieved from reference TRBV5-1 and TRBJ2-2, is KAGVTQTPRYLIKTRGQQVTLSCSPISGHRSVSWYQQTPGQGLQFLFEYFSETQRNKGNFPGRFSGRQFSNSRSEMNVSTLELGDSALYLCASSPLAGEAGELFFGEGSRLTVL.

This clonotype is medium-sized within its sample. The V and J genes are TRBV11-2 and TRBJ2-7; weak D call: TRBD1 (6 bases). The CDR3 contains 12 residues. The ends were cut back, 3 bases at V and 7 bases at J, with 10 bases in the middle. The germline V gene has CDR1 SGHAT and CDR2 FQNNGV. The CDR3 nucleotides are TGTGCCAGCAGCTTTCCCCAGGGGGAGCAGTACTTC. Protein sequence: CASSFPQGEQYF. The full variable domain, with the rest looked up from reference TRBV11-2 and TRBJ2-7, is EAGVAQSPRYKIIEKRQSVAFWCNPISGHATLYWYQQILGQGPKLLIQFQNNGVVDDSQLPKDRFSAERLKGVDSTLKIQPAKLEDSAVYLCASSFPQGEQYFGPGTRLTVT.

The chain couples TRBV28 to TRBJ2-3; D not resolved. Germline V gives CDR1 MDHEN, CDR2 SYDVKM. The CDR3 sequence is 12 residues long. The V end lost 5 bases, the J end lost 11 bases, and 14 bases lay between the germline ends. The CDR3 bases are TGTGCCAGCAGTCGTTACACAGATTTGCAGTATTTT. Amino acids: CASSRYTDLQYF.

This rearrangement joins TRBV11-2 to TRBJ2-1, with D possibly called TRBD1 or TRBD2 (5 bases each). Looked up from germline, CDR1 is SGHAT and CDR2 is FQNNGV. The germline V and J ends were trimmed by 7 bases and 4 bases, with 20 bases remaining between them. The CDR3 has 16 residues. CDR3 amino acids: CASNYGTSGGYNEQFF. The CDR3 bases are TGTGCCAGCAACTATGGAACTAGTGGGGGATACAATGAGCAGTTCTTC.

Of note for this clonotype: The final CDR3 position lacks the conserved phenylalanine or tryptophan, pointing to a likely read error. This rearrangement joins TRBV11-2 to TRBJ2-1, with a possible D match to TRBD2 (5 bases). Germline lookup yields CDR1 SGHAT and CDR2 FQNNGV. The V and J ends lost 3 bases and 4 bases respectively, with 10 bases between them. The length of the CDR3 is 14 residues. The CDR3 protein is CASSLGSGYNEQFL. The CDR3 bases are TGTGCCAGCAGCTTGGGGTCGGGATACAATGAGCAGTTCCTC.

For this clonotype: A read error may produce the germline difference seen at one junction end. The chain uses TRBV12-3 or TRBV12-4 and TRBJ2-7, with D hard to call. This CDR3 is 12 amino acids long. CDR3 region: CAGRSRPYEQYF. CDR3 nucleotides: TGTGCCGGCAGATCCCGCCCCTACGAGCAGTACTTC.

This clonotype came up many times. The chain uses TRBV12-3 or TRBV12-4 and TRBJ1-2, with D hard to call. V lost 6 bases and J 6 bases, leaving 14 bases between the germline ends. This CDR3 has 13 residues. In DNA, the CDR3 is TGTGCCAGCAGCCGAGGACTCGCAGATGGCTACACCTTC. The encoded protein is CASSRGLADGYTF.

Turning to this clonotype: A much more abundant neighbour one base away suggests this may be a read error. The chain links TRBV29-1 to TRBJ1-5, with D uncertain. The CDR3 spans 12 residues. The germline V gene encodes CDR1 SQVTM and CDR2 ANQGSEA. The CDR3 loop is CSVSGINRPQHF. The CDR3 region has the DNA TGCAGCGTTTCGGGTATCAATCGGCCCCAGCATTTT.

CDR3 nucleotide sequence: TGCGCCAGCAGCTTGGGATACCGACAGGGGCTGAGCTCCTACGAGCAGTACTTC. Amino acid sequence: CASSLGYRQGLSSYEQYF. The J gene is TRBJ2-7, the V gene TRBV5-1; 8 bases agree with TRBD1. Germline CDR1 SGHRS, CDR2 YFSETQ. CDR3 length equals 18 residues. With 0 bases clipped from V and 0 bases from J, the junction kept 11 bases outside the gene matches. The complete variable domain, with remaining parts taken from reference TRBV5-1 and TRBJ2-7, reads KAGVTQTPRYLIKTRGQQVTLSCSPISGHRSVSWYQQTPGQGLQFLFEYFSETQRNKGNFPGRFSGRQFSNSRSEMNVSTLELGDSALYLCASSLGYRQGLSSYEQYFGPGTRLTVT.

This clonotype was observed many times. The chain combines TRBV5-1 with TRBJ2-3; D is undetermined. Trimming shortened V by 4 bases and J by 3 bases, and 9 bases separated the two germline ends. CDR3 length equals 13 residues. Germline CDR1 SGHRS, CDR2 YFSETQ. This chain's CDR3 is CASSLSRTDTQYF. The CDR3 bases are TGCGCCAGCAGCCTATCCCGGACAGATACGCAGTATTTT.

The chain carries TRBV6-6 and TRBJ1-1, with D possibly being TRBD1 (5 bases). The CDR3 spans 12 residues. CDR1 is MNHNY and CDR2 is SVGAGI in the germline V gene (reference sequence). Trimming pared 9 bases from V and 7 bases from J, leaving 15 bases between. CDR3 nucleotides: TGTGCCAGTCGTTATGGGGACCTTGAAGCTTTCTTT. Amino acid sequence: CASRYGDLEAFF.

This clonotype was seen repeatedly, ten times or more. Mismatch with germline at one junction end may stem from a read error. The V and J genes are TRBV14 and TRBJ2-5; D not certain. The CDR3 sequence is 16 residues long. Germline values: CDR1 SGHDN, CDR2 FVKESK. The CDR3 DNA follows: TGCAACACTACGAAGAGCACTGGTGAAGCTTGGGAGACCCAGTACTTC. The encoded protein is CNTTKSTGEAWETQYF.

The chain joins TRBV6-5 to TRBJ1-1, with D uncertain. Trimming shortened V by 7 bases and J by 10 bases, and 22 bases separated the two germline ends. This CDR3 contains 14 residues. CDR1 is MNHEY and CDR2 is SVGAGI in the germline V gene. CDR3 amino acids: CASNHLTRQGTAFF. The CDR3 DNA follows: TGTGCCAGCAATCACCTTACCAGACAAGGCACAGCTTTCTTT.